These 32 T cell receptor beta chains were sequenced from one sample in a study of CD8 T cells in Susac syndrome. Reverse transcription used roughly 0.5 to 1 ug RNA and random hexamers. TCRdb re-derived calls from the immunoSEQ multiplex PCR reads in MiXCR, one entry per CDR3 protein. The table lists some 400,000 distinct CDR3 sequences, more than 80% of them singletons. The sequenced sample consisted of CD8+ T cells from PBMCs. The receptors were gathered from a human donor with multiple sclerosis.

The chain links TRBV6-1 to TRBJ2-7, with D maybe TRBD1 (6 bases). Trimming cost V 1 base and J 6 bases, with 13 bases left between them. Per germline, CDR1 MNHNS and CDR2 SASEGT. There are 14 residues in the CDR3. CDR3 sequence: CASSEVGAGVEQYF. CDR3 nucleotides: TGTGCCAGCAGTGAAGTTGGGGCAGGGGTCGAGCAGTACTTC.

The CDR3 spells CASSYGVGGEAFF. CDR3 bases: TGTGCCAGCAGTTATGGGGTCGGGGGTGAAGCTTTCTTT. The V and J genes are TRBV6-5 and TRBJ1-1, with D possibly being TRBD1 (5 bases). V was pared by 3 bases and J by 7 bases, with 12 bases between. This CDR3 region has 13 residues. From germline, CDR1 is MNHEY and CDR2 SVGAGI.

This chain connects TRBV4-1 to TRBJ2-7; D assignment may be TRBD1 or TRBD2 (5 bases each). The CDR3 has 12 residues. The germline V gene encodes CDR1 MGHRA and CDR2 YSYEKL. V gave up 2 bases and J gave up 5 bases, with 7 bases separating them. DNA of the CDR3: TGCGCCAGCAGCCAATTGGGGGACGAGCAGTACTTC. It is translated as CASSQLGDEQYF.

The chain is built from TRBV6-1 and TRBJ2-7; TRBD1 aligns across 8 bases. The CDR3 is made up of 15 amino acids. Germline CDR1 is MNHNS and CDR2 is SASEGT. Losses at the gene ends were 1 base for V and 7 bases for J; bases not matched to a gene: 9. CDR3 protein: CASSEEGQGAKEQYF. In DNA form, the CDR3 reads TGTGCCAGCAGTGAAGAAGGGCAGGGGGCGAAAGAGCAGTACTTC.

The chain is built from TRBV6-6 and TRBJ1-2; no clear D gene. The CDR3 is made up of 15 amino acids. V was pared by 2 bases and J by 7 bases, with 17 bases between. The germline V gene has CDR1 MNHNY and CDR2 SVGAGI (reference sequence). The CDR3 region has the DNA TGTGCCAGCAGTTACCCCCCTTGGGTCAGGATTGGCTACACCTTC. This sequence encodes CASSYPPWVRIGYTF.

This chain uses TRBV3-1 with TRBJ2-5; 10 positions match TRBD1. Trimming at V came to 4 bases and at J to 1 base, leaving 6 bases not matched to a gene. CDR3 size: 16 residues. Looked up from germline, CDR1 is LGHDT and CDR2 is YNNKEL (reference sequence). The chain's CDR3 is CASSRMGQGIQETQYF. The CDR3 coding sequence is TGTGCCAGCAGCCGGATGGGACAGGGGATCCAAGAGACCCAGTACTTC.

The chain links TRBV5-1 to TRBJ2-2, with a weak D call TRBD2 (5 bases). Trimming stripped 3 bases from V and 5 bases from J, with 11 bases between. In germline, CDR1 is SGHRS, CDR2 YFSETQ. There are 14 residues in the CDR3. CDR3 residues: CASSSLGETGELFF. The CDR3 nucleotides read TGCGCCAGCAGCTCCCTCGGGGAAACCGGGGAGCTGTTTTTT.

This chain uses TRBV27 with TRBJ1-2, with 7 bases matching TRBD1. This CDR3 is built from 15 residues. V shed 0 bases and J 2 bases; nucleotides not matched to a gene: 3. CDR1 and CDR2 from the germline V gene are MNHEY and SMNVEV (reference sequence). The CDR3 coding sequence is TGTGCCAGCAGTTTATCCGGACAGGCGAACTATGGCTACACCTTC. It yields the protein CASSLSGQANYGYTF.

A single count supports this clonotype. The chain recombines TRBV7-9 with TRBJ2-3; the D is unclear. Germline CDR1 SEHNR, CDR2 FQNEAQ (reference sequence). Trimming removed 4 bases from V and 4 bases from J, with 21 bases in between. This CDR3 is built from 17 residues. CDR3 sequence (DNA): TGTGCCAGCAGCTCCCCCATTAAGGGTGTCGATTCAGATACGCAGTATTTT. It translates to CASSSPIKGVDSDTQYF.

The chain is built from TRBV2 and TRBJ1-5, with D possibly TRBD1 on 5 matching bases. CDR3 length equals 17 residues. Germline loops: CDR1 SNHLY, CDR2 FYNNEI. Trimming took off 1 base at V and 0 bases at J, with 13 bases between the two ends. The CDR3 region has the DNA TGTGCCAGCAGTGAAGGGGGAGACGGGGGTAGCAATCAGCCCCAGCATTTT. Protein: CASSEGGDGGSNQPQHF.

This chain uses TRBV27 with TRBJ2-1; the D gene could be TRBD1 or TRBD2 (7 bases each). Trimming cost V 3 bases and J 7 bases, with 13 bases left between them. The CDR3 loop spans 14 amino acids. The germline V gene encodes CDR1 MNHEY and CDR2 SMNVEV (reference sequence). As DNA, the CDR3 is TGTGCCAGCAGTTTGGCAGGGGGGGGGAATGAGCAGTTCTTC. Translated: CASSLAGGGNEQFF.

The sample holds a few counts of this clonotype. The chain couples TRBV5-4 to TRBJ2-1; D is possibly TRBD2 (6 bases). The CDR3 is made up of 14 amino acids. The germline V gene has CDR1 SGHNT and CDR2 YYREEE (reference sequence). V was trimmed by 6 bases and J by 2 bases, leaving 12 bases between them. CDR3 loop: CASTYTGAYNEQFF. CDR3 nucleotide sequence: TGTGCCAGCACCTACACGGGGGCCTACAATGAGCAGTTCTTC.

V gene TRBV7-9 combines with J gene TRBJ2-2; 13 positions match TRBD2. V shed 5 bases, J shed 6 bases, and the junction held 6 bases outside the gene matches. Per the germline V gene, CDR1 is SEHNR and CDR2 is FQNEAQ (reference sequence). The CDR3 has 16 amino acids. Here the CDR3 DNA reads TGTGCCAGCAGCCCCACTAGCGGGAGGGCCGCCGGGGAGCTGTTTTTT. Translating it yields CASSPTSGRAAGELFF. Together with reference TRBV7-9 and TRBJ2-2, the CDR3 gives the full variable domain: DTGVSQNPRHKITKRGQNVTFRCDPISEHNRLYWYRQTLGQGPEFLTYFQNEAQLEKSRLLSDRFSAERPKGSFSTLEIQRTEQGDSAMYLCASSPTSGRAAGELFFGEGSRLTVL.

The rearrangement joins TRBV4-1 to TRBJ2-2; D is unresolved. This CDR3 has 15 residues. Trimming removed 3 bases from V and 2 bases from J, with 10 bases in between. Germline-derived CDR1 and CDR2 are MGHRA and YSYEKL. CDR3 loop: CASSQASTNTGELFF. The CDR3 DNA follows: TGCGCCAGCAGCCAGGCCTCTACCAACACCGGGGAGCTGTTTTTT.

The J gene is TRBJ2-7, the V gene TRBV14, with D perhaps TRBD1 (5 bases). Germline values: CDR1 SGHDN, CDR2 FVKESK. This CDR3 region has 15 residues. V shed 3 bases and J shed 3 bases, with 15 bases lying between them. The CDR3 sequence: CASSHPGAGIYEQYF. CDR3 DNA sequence: TGTGCCAGCAGCCACCCTGGGGCCGGAATCTACGAGCAGTACTTC.

The J gene is TRBJ2-1, the V gene TRBV2; D possibly corresponds to TRBD2 (5 bases). Trimming removed 5 bases at V and 6 bases at J, with 14 bases between. This CDR3 is built from 14 residues. Germline values: CDR1 SNHLY, CDR2 FYNNEI. The CDR3 region is CASSRGGTSNEQFF. CDR3 DNA: TGTGCCAGCAGTAGAGGAGGAACTAGCAATGAGCAGTTCTTC. The full variable domain, its missing parts supplied by reference TRBV2 and TRBJ2-1, is EPEVTQTPSHQVTQMGQEVILRCVPISNHLYFYWYRQILGQKVEFLVSFYNNEISEKSEIFDDQFSVERPDGSNFTLKIRSTKLEDSAMYFCASSRGGTSNEQFFGPGTRLTVL.

V is TRBV28 and J is TRBJ2-1, with 10 bases that match TRBD2. Trimming took 2 bases from V and 4 from J; bases not matched to a gene: 11. The germline CDR1 and CDR2 sequences are MDHEN and SYDVKM. The CDR3 extends over 18 amino acids. The CDR3 loop reads CASSLGSLAGVSYNEQFF. Written as DNA, the CDR3 is TGTGCCAGCAGTTTAGGGTCCCTAGCGGGAGTATCATACAATGAGCAGTTCTTC. Drawing the rest from reference TRBV28 and TRBJ2-1, the complete variable domain is DVKVTQSSRYLVKRTGEKVFLECVQDMDHENMFWYRQDPGLGLRLIYFSYDVKMKEKGDIPEGYSVSREKKERFSLILESASTNQTSMYLCASSLGSLAGVSYNEQFFGPGTRLTVL.

J is TRBJ2-2 and V is TRBV9, with TRBD2 as a possible D gene (6 bases). This CDR3 has 18 amino acids. Germline V CDR1 and CDR2: SGDLS, YYNGEE. Trimming took 1 base from V and 6 from J, leaving 22 bases between them. Here the CDR3 reads CASSVYPSGEGGPGELFF. The CDR3 nucleotides read TGTGCCAGCAGCGTATACCCCTCTGGAGAGGGAGGACCCGGGGAGCTGTTTTTT.

The chain carries TRBV21-1 and TRBJ1-5. TRBV21-1 is classified as a pseudogene. This CDR3 is 17 amino acids long. This chain's CDR3 is CASSKGIRSSSNQPQHF. The CDR3 DNA reads as TGTGCCAGCAGCAAAGGTATCAGGTCCTCTAGCAATCAGCCCCAGCATTTT.

This chain uses TRBV4-1 with TRBJ2-1, with 7 nucleotides matching TRBD2. Losses at the gene ends were 4 bases for V and 8 bases for J; bases not matched to a gene: 11. Germline assignment: CDR1 MGHRA and CDR2 YSYEKL. The CDR3 is 15 amino acids. The CDR3 here is CASSRAPAGLYEQFF. The CDR3, as DNA: TGCGCCAGCAGCCGAGCCCCAGCGGGATTGTATGAGCAGTTCTTC.

V is TRBV9 and J is TRBJ2-2; TRBD2 is a possible D gene (5 bases). CDR3 length: 17 residues. V was pared by 3 bases and J by 7 bases, with 22 bases between. CDR1 is SGDLS and CDR2 is YYNGEE in the germline V gene. The CDR3 loop is CASSEEDSWALNGELFF. In DNA form, the CDR3 reads TGTGCCAGCAGCGAGGAGGATAGCTGGGCGTTAAACGGGGAGCTGTTTTTT.

The V gene is TRBV7-9, the J gene TRBJ1-4, with D perhaps matching TRBD1 (5 bases). The length of the CDR3 is 14 residues. V lost 2 bases and J lost 6, with 10 bases in between. The germline CDR1 and CDR2 sequences are SEHNR and FQNEAQ (reference sequence). CDR3 in DNA: TGTGCCAGCAGCTTATTTGTGGGGGATGAAAAACTGTTTTTT. The encoded protein is CASSLFVGDEKLFF.

The gene calls are TRBV5-1 and TRBJ2-2; possible D gene TRBD1, 7 bases. Looked up from germline, CDR1 is SGHRS and CDR2 is YFSETQ. The CDR3 spans 15 residues. Trimming stripped 7 bases from V and 1 base from J, with 14 bases between. CDR3 sequence: CASEAGTVNTGELFF. The CDR3 DNA reads TGCGCCAGCGAGGCGGGGACAGTGAACACCGGGGAGCTGTTTTTT.

J is TRBJ2-3 and V is TRBV29-1; perhaps TRBD1 as D (5 bases). Germline V lookup: CDR1 SQVTM, CDR2 ANQGSEA. This CDR3 comprises 15 residues. V was pared by 8 bases and J by 1 base, with 19 bases between. The CDR3 sequence is CSIPNPRGGTDTQYF. For the CDR3, the DNA is TGCAGCATACCCAACCCTAGGGGCGGCACAGATACGCAGTATTTT.

This clonotype turned up a few times. The chain links TRBV27 to TRBJ1-1; TRBD1 is a possible D gene (6 bases). The V gene's germline CDR1 is MNHEY and CDR2 SMNVEV (reference sequence). The CDR3 runs 13 residues. Trimming pared 2 bases from V and 3 bases from J, leaving 7 bases between. CDR3 nucleotide sequence: TGTGCCAGCAGTTTAACAGGGTACACTGAAGCTTTCTTT. Protein sequence: CASSLTGYTEAFF.

This clonotype was seen a handful of times. The rearrangement links TRBV7-2 to TRBJ2-7; 9 positions agree with TRBD1. In germline, CDR1 is SGHTA, CDR2 FQGNSA. Losses at the gene ends were 0 bases for V and 5 bases for J; bases not matched to a gene: 2. The CDR3 sequence is 14 residues long. The CDR3 DNA sequence: TGTGCCAGCAGCTTAGCCGGGACAGGGCACGAGCAGTACTTC. As protein: CASSLAGTGHEQYF.

This clonotype was detected once. V is TRBV28 and J is TRBJ2-1, with D perhaps matching TRBD2 (6 bases). Trimming stripped 7 bases from V and 2 bases from J, with 15 bases between. The germline gives CDR1 MDHEN, CDR2 SYDVKM. This CDR3 is 15 amino acids long. CDR3 sequence reads: CASTLEGQTYNEQFF. CDR3 in DNA: TGTGCCAGCACATTGGAGGGGCAAACCTACAATGAGCAGTTCTTC.

The rearrangement links TRBV3-1 to TRBJ2-7; 9 nucleotides line up with TRBD2. J was trimmed by 7 bases and V by 8 bases; bases with no gene match: 9. The CDR3 spans 13 residues. Germline assignment: CDR1 LGHDT and CDR2 YNNKEL (reference sequence). The CDR3 DNA sequence: TGTGCCAGCCTGGGACTAGCTGGCAATGAGCAGTACTTC. This codes for CASLGLAGNEQYF.

The chain employs TRBV28 and TRBJ2-7, with D uncertain. This CDR3 region has 13 residues. The germline V and J ends were trimmed by 2 bases and 4 bases, with 9 bases remaining between them. Germline assignment: CDR1 MDHEN and CDR2 SYDVKM. This CDR3 is CASSLGKVYEQYF. CDR3 coding DNA: TGTGCCAGCAGTTTAGGGAAGGTTTACGAGCAGTACTTC.

The CDR3 DNA sequence: TGTGCCAGCAGCTTTCCGGACAGGGCAGTCGGCACCGGGGAGCTGTTTTTT. This codes for CASSFPDRAVGTGELFF. The gene calls are TRBV7-9 and TRBJ2-2; TRBD1 matches at 8 bases. Trimming at V came to 3 bases and at J to 4 bases, leaving 10 bases not matched to a gene. Germline V lookup: CDR1 SEHNR, CDR2 FQNEAQ (reference sequence). The CDR3 spans 17 residues.

V and J are TRBV7-2 and TRBJ2-2, with D possibly being TRBD2 (5 bases). This CDR3 contains 15 residues. The germline gives CDR1 SGHTA, CDR2 FQGNSA. Trimming left V 2 bases short and J 6 bases short, with 13 bases between. The CDR3 is CASSLSPFGAGELFF. The DNA for the CDR3 is TGTGCCAGCAGCTTATCCCCCTTCGGGGCCGGGGAGCTGTTTTTT.

J is TRBJ2-1 and V is TRBV11-2; possibly TRBD1 or TRBD2 for D (5 bases each). V lost 3 bases and J 0 bases, leaving 12 bases between the germline ends. Germline CDR1 is SGHAT and CDR2 is FQNNGV. This CDR3 spans 16 amino acids. The CDR3 DNA reads as TGTGCCAGCAGCTTGGGACCTCCGAGCTCCTACAATGAGCAGTTCTTC. Translating gives CASSLGPPSSYNEQFF.